The T cell receptor beta chain described here comes from a study of monozygotic twins with inflammatory bowel disease. TCRdb derives one entry per CDR3 protein from the 5' RACE reads, leaving out DNA. The sample has around 450,000 distinct CDR3 sequences; the top ten hold 2% to 2.5%. Whole blood supplied total RNA, and T cells were not sorted. The CDR3 spans 16 residues. The germline V gene encodes CDR1 DFQATT and CDR2 SNEGSKA (reference sequence). Whole-study findings and limits: Background noise in patient repertoires may stem from differing immunosuppressive treatments.

As concerns this clonotype: Its antigen remains unknown.

The J gene is TRBJ2-2, the V gene TRBV20-1; without DNA, the TCRdb call of TRBD1 cannot be checked. The sequencing sample was made of blood. The source is a human donor with ulcerative colitis or Crohn's disease, or a healthy co-twin of an affected twin (not recorded which). This CDR3 reads CSARDPGQGDTGELFF.